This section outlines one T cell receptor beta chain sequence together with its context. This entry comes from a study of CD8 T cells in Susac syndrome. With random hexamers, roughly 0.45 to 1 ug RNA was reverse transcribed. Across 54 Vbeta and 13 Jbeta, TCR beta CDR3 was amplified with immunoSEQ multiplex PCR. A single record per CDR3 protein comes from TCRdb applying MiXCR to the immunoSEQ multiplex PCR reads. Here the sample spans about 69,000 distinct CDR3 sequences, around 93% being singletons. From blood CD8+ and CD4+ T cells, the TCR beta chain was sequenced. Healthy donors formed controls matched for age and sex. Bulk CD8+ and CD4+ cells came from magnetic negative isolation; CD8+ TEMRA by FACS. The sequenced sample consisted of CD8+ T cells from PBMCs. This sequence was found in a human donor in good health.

This CDR3 reads CASTTGSNTEAFF. In nucleotides, the CDR3 is TGTGCCAGCACTACAGGGTCGAACACTGAAGCTTTCTTT. V usage is TRBV7-9 and J usage is TRBJ1-1; D is possibly TRBD1 (6 bases). CDR3 length equals 13 residues. The V and J ends lost 7 bases and 1 base respectively, with 10 bases between them. Per the germline V gene, CDR1 is SEHNR and CDR2 is FQNEAQ (reference sequence).